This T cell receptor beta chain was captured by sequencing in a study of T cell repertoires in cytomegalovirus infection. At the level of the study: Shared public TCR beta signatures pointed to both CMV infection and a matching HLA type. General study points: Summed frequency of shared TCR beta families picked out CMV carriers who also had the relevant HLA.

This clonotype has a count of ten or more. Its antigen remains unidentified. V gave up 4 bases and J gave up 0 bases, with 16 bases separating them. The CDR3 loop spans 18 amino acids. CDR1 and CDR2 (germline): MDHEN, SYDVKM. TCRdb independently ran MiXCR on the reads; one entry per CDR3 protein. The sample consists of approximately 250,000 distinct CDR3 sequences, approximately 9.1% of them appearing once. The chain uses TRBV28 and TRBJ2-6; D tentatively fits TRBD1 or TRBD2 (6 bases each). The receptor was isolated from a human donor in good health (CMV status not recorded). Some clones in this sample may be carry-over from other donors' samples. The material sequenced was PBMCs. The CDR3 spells CASSWGARGNSGANVLTF. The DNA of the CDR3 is TGTGCCAGCAGTTGGGGGGCACGCGGTAACTCTGGGGCCAACGTCCTGACTTTC. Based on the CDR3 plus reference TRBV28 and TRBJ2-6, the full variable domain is DVKVTQSSRYLVKRTGEKVFLECVQDMDHENMFWYRQDPGLGLRLIYFSYDVKMKEKGDIPEGYSVSREKKERFSLILESASTNQTSMYLCASSWGARGNSGANVLTFGAGSRLTVL.